This TCR beta chain was retrieved from a study of shared clonotypes between healthy human individuals. The V and J ends lost 7 bases and 4 bases respectively, with 6 bases between them. The CDR3 spans 11 residues. The germline V gene has CDR1 SNHLY and CDR2 FYNNEI. The donors were all Caucasian adults (living in Nashville, Tennessee). This table comes from immunoSEQ multiplex PCR, and its TCRdb copy is limited to in-frame clones, with some not included. The sample contains some 1.4 million clones, around 95% of which appear only once. J is TRBJ2-3 and V is TRBV2, with a possible D match to TRBD1 (5 bases). This receptor was obtained from a man aged 25-40 years in good health. The sample consisted of naive CD4+ T cells sorted from blood. The sample's subset: CD45RA+ positively selected. In DNA form, the CDR3 reads TGTGCCAGCAAGGGGTCAGATACGCAGTATTTT. This encodes CASKGSDTQYF.